This is a list of T cell receptor beta chains from one sample in a study of blood T cells in healthy people across ages. TCRdb processed the 5' RACE reads anew with MiXCR; each CDR3 protein has one entry. The sample shows hundreds of thousands of distinct CDR3 sequences, around 50% of them seen only once. The specimen was blood. Receptors originate from a woman older than 75 in good health. The CDR3 runs from the conserved cysteine through the conserved F or W. Fields, in order: J gene, D gene, clone size, V gene, CDR3 DNA, CDR3 protein. A D gene is named only where the DNA matches it firmly. Size values are once, few and many counts, or a class for expanded clones, and some rows have none.

j_call: TRBJ2-7; d_call: -; clone_size: -; v_call: TRBV4-2; cdr3_nt: TGTGCCAGCAGCCGGGGACAACTTTACGAGCAGTACTTC; cdr3_aa: CASSRGQLYEQYF
j_call: TRBJ2-7; d_call: -; clone_size: once; v_call: TRBV10-3; cdr3_nt: TGTGCCATCAGTGATGGGTACGAGCAGTACTTC; cdr3_aa: CAISDGYEQYF
j_call: TRBJ2-3; d_call: TRBD2; clone_size: few; v_call: TRBV9; cdr3_nt: TGTGCCAGCAGCGTAGCGGGACTACGCACAGATACGCAGTATTTT; cdr3_aa: CASSVAGLRTDTQYF
j_call: TRBJ2-5; d_call: TRBD2; clone_size: -; v_call: TRBV4-1; cdr3_nt: TGCGCCAGCAGCCAAGATCCCAATTCGGCTAGCGGGATCCCCCAAGAGACCCAGTACTTC; cdr3_aa: CASSQDPNSASGIPQETQYF
j_call: TRBJ2-3; d_call: -; clone_size: -; v_call: TRBV12-3/TRBV12-4; cdr3_nt: TGTGCCAGCACCGTCCAGCTGTCAGATACGCAGTATTTT; cdr3_aa: CASTVQLSDTQYF
j_call: TRBJ1-1; d_call: -; clone_size: few; v_call: TRBV2; cdr3_nt: TGTGCCAGCAGTGACGACAGTGGGACGGTCGCTTTCTTT; cdr3_aa: CASSDDSGTVAFF
j_call: TRBJ2-7; d_call: TRBD2; clone_size: once; v_call: TRBV7-2; cdr3_nt: TGTGCCAGCAGCCCGGGACTAGTTCCCTACGAGCAGTACTTC; cdr3_aa: CASSPGLVPYEQYF
j_call: TRBJ2-5; d_call: TRBD2; clone_size: -; v_call: TRBV29-1; cdr3_nt: TGCAGCGCCCAGCGACTAGCGGGGAGAGAGACCCAGTACTTC; cdr3_aa: CSAQRLAGRETQYF
j_call: TRBJ2-5; d_call: -; clone_size: -; v_call: TRBV7-2; cdr3_nt: TGTGCCAGCAGCTTAGCCCCCCCTCAAGAGACCCAGTACTTC; cdr3_aa: CASSLAPPQETQYF
j_call: TRBJ2-3; d_call: TRBD1; clone_size: -; v_call: TRBV4-2; cdr3_nt: TGTGCCAGCAGCCAGGCCCCTGACAGGGGGTGGGATACGCAGTATTTT; cdr3_aa: CASSQAPDRGWDTQYF
j_call: TRBJ2-7; d_call: -; clone_size: -; v_call: TRBV29-1; cdr3_nt: TGCAGCCCGAAGGTGGGGGACACGACTAAACGTACCTACGAGCAGTACTTC; cdr3_aa: CSPKVGDTTKRTYEQYF
j_call: TRBJ2-7; d_call: -; clone_size: -; v_call: TRBV10-3; cdr3_nt: TGTGCCATCAGACCGAGGGGGGGAAACTACGAGCAGTACTTC; cdr3_aa: CAIRPRGGNYEQYF
j_call: TRBJ2-5; d_call: TRBD2; clone_size: -; v_call: TRBV3-1; cdr3_nt: TGTGCCAGCAGCCAGACGACTAGCAGCAGAGAGACCCAGTACTTC; cdr3_aa: CASSQTTSSRETQYF
j_call: TRBJ1-5; d_call: -; clone_size: -; v_call: TRBV2; cdr3_nt: TGTGCCAGCAGTGAAGCGCGTCGATCCACCAATAGCAATCAGCCCCAGCATTTT; cdr3_aa: CASSEARRSTNSNQPQHF
j_call: TRBJ2-3; d_call: -; clone_size: few; v_call: TRBV7-9; cdr3_nt: TGTGCCAGCAGGCAACCGACTAGTGTAGCGCAGTATTTT; cdr3_aa: CASRQPTSVAQYF
j_call: TRBJ2-1; d_call: -; clone_size: -; v_call: TRBV9; cdr3_nt: TGTGCCAGCAGCACCGCGACTAGGCTCTCCTACAATGAGCAGTTCTTC; cdr3_aa: CASSTATRLSYNEQFF
j_call: TRBJ2-7; d_call: -; clone_size: few; v_call: TRBV20-1; cdr3_nt: TGCAGTGCTAGGGGGCAGGGTGGGTACGAGCAGTACTTC; cdr3_aa: CSARGQGGYEQYF
j_call: TRBJ2-1; d_call: -; clone_size: -; v_call: TRBV7-8; cdr3_nt: TGTGCCAGCTGGGAAGGGCAGGGTGAGCAGTTCTTC; cdr3_aa: CASWEGQGEQFF
j_call: TRBJ1-2; d_call: TRBD1; clone_size: -; v_call: TRBV3-1; cdr3_nt: TGTGCCAGCAGCTTCTCACAGGGGAATGGCTACACCTTC; cdr3_aa: CASSFSQGNGYTF
j_call: TRBJ1-1; d_call: -; clone_size: -; v_call: TRBV7-2; cdr3_nt: TGTGCCAGCAGCTTAACTTCGGGTTTTACTGAAGCTTTCTTT; cdr3_aa: CASSLTSGFTEAFF